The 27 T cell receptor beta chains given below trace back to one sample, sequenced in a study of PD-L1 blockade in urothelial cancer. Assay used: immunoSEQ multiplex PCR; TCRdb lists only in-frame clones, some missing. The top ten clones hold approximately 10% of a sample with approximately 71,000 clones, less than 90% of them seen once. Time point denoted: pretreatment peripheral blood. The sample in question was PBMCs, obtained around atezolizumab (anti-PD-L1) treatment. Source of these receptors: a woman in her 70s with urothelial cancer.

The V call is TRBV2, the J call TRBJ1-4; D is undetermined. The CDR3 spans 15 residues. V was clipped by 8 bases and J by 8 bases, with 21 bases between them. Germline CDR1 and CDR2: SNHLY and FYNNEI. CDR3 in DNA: TGTGCCAGCGTTCCGACCGCCGGGGTCGGGGAAAAACTGTTTTTT. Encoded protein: CASVPTAGVGEKLFF.

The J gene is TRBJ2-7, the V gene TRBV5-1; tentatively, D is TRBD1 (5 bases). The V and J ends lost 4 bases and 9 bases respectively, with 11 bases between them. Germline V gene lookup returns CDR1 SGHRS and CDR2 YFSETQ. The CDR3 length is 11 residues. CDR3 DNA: TGCGCCAGCAGCCCAGGGTCGGGGCAGTACTTC. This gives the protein CASSPGSGQYF.

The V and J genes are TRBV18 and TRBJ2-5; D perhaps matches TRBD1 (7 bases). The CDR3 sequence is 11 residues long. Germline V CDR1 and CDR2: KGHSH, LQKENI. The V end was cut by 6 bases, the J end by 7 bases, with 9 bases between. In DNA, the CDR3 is TGTGCCAGCTCCCAGGGGGGGACCCAGTACTTC. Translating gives CASSQGGTQYF.

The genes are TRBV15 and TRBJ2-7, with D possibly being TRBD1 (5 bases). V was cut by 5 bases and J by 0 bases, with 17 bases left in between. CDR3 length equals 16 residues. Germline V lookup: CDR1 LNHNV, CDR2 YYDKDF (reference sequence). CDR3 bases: TGTGCCACCAGCCGCCAAAGCAGGGTAAGCTCCTACGAGCAGTACTTC. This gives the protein CATSRQSRVSSYEQYF.

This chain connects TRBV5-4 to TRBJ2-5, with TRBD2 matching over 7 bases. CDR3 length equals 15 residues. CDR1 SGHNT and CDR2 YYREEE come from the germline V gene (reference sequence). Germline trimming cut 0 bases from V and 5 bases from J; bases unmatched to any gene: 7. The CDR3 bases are TGTGCCAGCAGCTTGGACGGCGGGAGTGGGGAGACCCAGTACTTC. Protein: CASSLDGGSGETQYF.

CDR3 coding DNA: TGTGCCTGGAGTCGCCTAGCGGGAGAACCCTACGAGCAGTACTTC. Its protein product is CAWSRLAGEPYEQYF. V usage is TRBV30 and J usage is TRBJ2-7; 10 positions match TRBD2. This CDR3 region has 15 residues. The germline V gene has CDR1 GTSNPN and CDR2 SVGIG (reference sequence). The V and J ends lost 2 bases and 2 bases, in that order; junction bases with no gene match: 6.

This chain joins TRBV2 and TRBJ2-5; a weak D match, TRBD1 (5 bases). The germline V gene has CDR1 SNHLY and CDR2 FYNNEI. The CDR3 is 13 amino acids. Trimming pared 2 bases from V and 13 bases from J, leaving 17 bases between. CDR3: CASSEQGSLVGYF. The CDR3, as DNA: TGTGCCAGCAGTGAACAGGGCTCTCTGGTTGGGTACTTC.

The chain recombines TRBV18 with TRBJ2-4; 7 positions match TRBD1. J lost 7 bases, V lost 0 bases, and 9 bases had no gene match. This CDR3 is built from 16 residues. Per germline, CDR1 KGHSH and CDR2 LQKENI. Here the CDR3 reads CASSPPNRGWGNIQYF. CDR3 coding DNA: TGTGCCAGCTCACCACCTAACAGGGGATGGGGGAACATTCAGTACTTC.

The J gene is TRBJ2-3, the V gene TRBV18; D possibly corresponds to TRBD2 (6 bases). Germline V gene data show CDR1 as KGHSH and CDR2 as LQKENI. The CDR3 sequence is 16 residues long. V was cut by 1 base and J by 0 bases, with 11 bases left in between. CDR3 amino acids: CASSPRSGASTDTQYF. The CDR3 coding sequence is TGTGCCAGCTCACCACGATCGGGAGCTAGCACAGATACGCAGTATTTT. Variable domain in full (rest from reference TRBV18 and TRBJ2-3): NAGVMQNPRHLVRRRGQEARLRCSPMKGHSHVYWYRQLPEEGLKFMVYLQKENIIDESGMPKERFSAEFPKEGPSILRIQQVVRGDSAAYFCASSPRSGASTDTQYFGPGTRLTVL.

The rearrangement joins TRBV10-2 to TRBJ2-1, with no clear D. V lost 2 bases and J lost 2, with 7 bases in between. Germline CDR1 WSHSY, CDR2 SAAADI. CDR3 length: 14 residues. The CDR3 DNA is TGCGCCAGCAGTGAGGGTGGGCCCTACAATGAGCAGTTCTTC. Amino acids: CASSEGGPYNEQFF.

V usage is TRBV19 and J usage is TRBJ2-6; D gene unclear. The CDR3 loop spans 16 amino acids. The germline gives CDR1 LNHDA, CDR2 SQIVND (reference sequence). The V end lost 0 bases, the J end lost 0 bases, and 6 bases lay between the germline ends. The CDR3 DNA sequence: TGTGCCAGTAGTATAGATACGGTCTCTGGGGCCAACGTCCTGACTTTC. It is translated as CASSIDTVSGANVLTF.

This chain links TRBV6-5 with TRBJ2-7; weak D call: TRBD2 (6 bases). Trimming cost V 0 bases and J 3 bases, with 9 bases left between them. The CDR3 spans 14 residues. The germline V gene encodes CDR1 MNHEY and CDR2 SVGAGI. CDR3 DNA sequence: TGTGCCAGCAGTTACTCAAGGACTAACTACGAGCAGTACTTC. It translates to CASSYSRTNYEQYF.

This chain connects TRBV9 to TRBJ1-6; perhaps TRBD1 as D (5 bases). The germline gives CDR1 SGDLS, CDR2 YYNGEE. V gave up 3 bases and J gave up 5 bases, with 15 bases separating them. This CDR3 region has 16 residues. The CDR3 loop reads CASSDTGTAHNSPLHF. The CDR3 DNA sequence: TGTGCCAGCAGCGACACAGGCACTGCTCATAATTCACCCCTCCACTTT.

The CDR3 sequence: CASSSVTSGPNEQFF. DNA of the CDR3: TGTGCCAGCAGTAGCGTAACTAGCGGGCCCAATGAGCAGTTCTTC. This chain connects TRBV2 to TRBJ2-1, with 9 bases aligning to TRBD2. This CDR3 comprises 15 residues. From germline, CDR1 is SNHLY and CDR2 FYNNEI. With 5 bases clipped from V and 6 bases from J, the junction kept 8 bases outside the gene matches.

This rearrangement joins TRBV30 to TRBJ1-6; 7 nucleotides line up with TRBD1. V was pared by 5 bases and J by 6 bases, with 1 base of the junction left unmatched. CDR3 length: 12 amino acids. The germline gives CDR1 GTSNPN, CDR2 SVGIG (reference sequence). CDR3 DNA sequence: TGTGCCTGGGACAGGGTTAATTCACCCCTCCACTTT. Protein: CAWDRVNSPLHF.

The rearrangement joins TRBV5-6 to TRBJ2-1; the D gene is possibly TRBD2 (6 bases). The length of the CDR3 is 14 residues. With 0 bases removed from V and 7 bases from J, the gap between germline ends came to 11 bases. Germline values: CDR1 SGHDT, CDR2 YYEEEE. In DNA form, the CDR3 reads TGTGCCAGCAGCTTGGGGGCAGGGAGGAATGAGCAGTTCTTC. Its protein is CASSLGAGRNEQFF.

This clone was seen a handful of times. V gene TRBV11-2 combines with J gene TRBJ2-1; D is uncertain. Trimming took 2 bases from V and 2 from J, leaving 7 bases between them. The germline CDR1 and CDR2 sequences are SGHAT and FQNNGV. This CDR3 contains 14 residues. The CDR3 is CASSLFATYNEQFF. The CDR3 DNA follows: TGTGCCAGCAGCTTATTCGCGACCTACAATGAGCAGTTCTTC.

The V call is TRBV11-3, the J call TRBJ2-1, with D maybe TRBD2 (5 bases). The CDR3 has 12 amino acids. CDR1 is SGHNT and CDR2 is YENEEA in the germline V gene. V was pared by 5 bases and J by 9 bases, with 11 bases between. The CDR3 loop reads CASSQLEGEQFF. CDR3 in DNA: TGTGCCAGCAGCCAACTAGAAGGTGAGCAGTTCTTC.

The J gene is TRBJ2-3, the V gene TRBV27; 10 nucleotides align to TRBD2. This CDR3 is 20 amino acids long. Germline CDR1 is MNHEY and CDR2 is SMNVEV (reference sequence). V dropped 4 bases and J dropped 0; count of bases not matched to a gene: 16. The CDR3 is CASSSWGGGTSVFSTDTQYF. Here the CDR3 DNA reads TGTGCCAGCAGTTCGTGGGGGGGAGGGACTAGCGTATTCAGCACAGATACGCAGTATTTT.

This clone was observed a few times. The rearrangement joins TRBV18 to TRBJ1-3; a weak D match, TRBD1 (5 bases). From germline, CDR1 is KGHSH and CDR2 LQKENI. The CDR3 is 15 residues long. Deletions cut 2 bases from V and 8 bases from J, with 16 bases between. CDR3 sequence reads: CASSPVGVIRDTIYF. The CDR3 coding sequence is TGTGCCAGCTCACCAGTCGGAGTAATCAGGGACACCATATATTTT.

As DNA, the CDR3 is TGTGCCAGCAGCAGACAGGGGCTTCTCTACGAGCAGTACTTC. Encoded protein: CASSRQGLLYEQYF. J is TRBJ2-7 and V is TRBV5-5; 8 positions match TRBD1. Germline V gives CDR1 SGHKS, CDR2 YYEKEE (reference sequence). J gave up 3 bases and V 4 bases, and 6 bases lay outside the gene matches. The length of the CDR3 is 14 residues.

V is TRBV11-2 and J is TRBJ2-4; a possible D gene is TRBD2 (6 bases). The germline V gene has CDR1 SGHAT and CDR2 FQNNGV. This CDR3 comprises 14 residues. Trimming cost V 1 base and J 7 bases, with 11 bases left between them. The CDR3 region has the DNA TGTGCCAGCAGCTTAGCGGGGGAGTCGAACATTCAGTACTTC. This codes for CASSLAGESNIQYF.

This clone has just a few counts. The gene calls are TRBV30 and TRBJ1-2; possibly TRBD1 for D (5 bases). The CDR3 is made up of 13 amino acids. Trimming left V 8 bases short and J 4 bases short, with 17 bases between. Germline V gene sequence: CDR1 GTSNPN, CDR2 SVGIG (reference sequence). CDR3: CAHRGGGPYGYTF. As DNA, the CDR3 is TGTGCCCATCGGGGGGGAGGCCCCTATGGCTACACCTTC.

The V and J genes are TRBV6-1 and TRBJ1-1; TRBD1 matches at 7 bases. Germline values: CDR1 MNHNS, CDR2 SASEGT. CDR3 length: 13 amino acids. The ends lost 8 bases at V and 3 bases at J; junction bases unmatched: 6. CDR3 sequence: CASFRQGHTEAFF. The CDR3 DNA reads TGTGCCAGCTTCCGACAGGGCCACACTGAAGCTTTCTTT.

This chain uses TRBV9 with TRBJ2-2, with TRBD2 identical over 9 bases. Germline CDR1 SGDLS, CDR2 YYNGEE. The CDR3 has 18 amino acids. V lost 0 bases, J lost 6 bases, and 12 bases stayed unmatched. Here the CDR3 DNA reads TGTGCCAGCAGCGTAGGTTCTAGCGGGGTACTTTGGTCCGGGGAGCTGTTTTTT. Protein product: CASSVGSSGVLWSGELFF.

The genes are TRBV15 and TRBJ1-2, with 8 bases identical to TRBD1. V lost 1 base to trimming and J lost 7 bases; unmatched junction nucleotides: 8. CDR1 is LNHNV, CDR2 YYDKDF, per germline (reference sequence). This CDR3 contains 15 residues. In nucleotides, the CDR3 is TGTGCCACCAGCAGAGGCATCACAGGGGGAAGTGGCTACACCTTC. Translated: CATSRGITGGSGYTF.

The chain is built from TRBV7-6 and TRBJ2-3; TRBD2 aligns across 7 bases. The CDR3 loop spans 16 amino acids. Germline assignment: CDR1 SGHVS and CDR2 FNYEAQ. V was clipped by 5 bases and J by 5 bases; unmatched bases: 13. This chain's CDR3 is CASSLSSTSNIDTQYF. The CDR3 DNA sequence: TGTGCCAGCAGCCTCTCATCGACTAGCAACATAGATACGCAGTATTTT.